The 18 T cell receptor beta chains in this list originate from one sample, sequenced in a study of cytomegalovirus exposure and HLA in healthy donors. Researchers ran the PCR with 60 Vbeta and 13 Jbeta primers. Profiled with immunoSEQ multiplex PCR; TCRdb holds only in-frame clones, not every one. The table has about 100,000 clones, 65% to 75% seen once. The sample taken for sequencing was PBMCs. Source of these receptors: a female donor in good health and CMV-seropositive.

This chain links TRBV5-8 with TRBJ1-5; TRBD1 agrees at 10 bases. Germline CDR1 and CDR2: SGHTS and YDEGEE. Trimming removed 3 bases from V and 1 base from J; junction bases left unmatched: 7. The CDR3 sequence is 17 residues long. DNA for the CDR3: TGTGCCAGCAGCTCCCTGGACAGGGGGGGCAGCAATCAGCCCCAGCATTTT. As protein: CASSSLDRGGSNQPQHF.

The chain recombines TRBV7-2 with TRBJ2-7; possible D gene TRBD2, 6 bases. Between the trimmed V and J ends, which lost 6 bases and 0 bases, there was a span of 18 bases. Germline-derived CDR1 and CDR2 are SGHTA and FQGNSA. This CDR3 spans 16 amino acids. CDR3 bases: TGTGCCAGCAGTTCAAAAGGAGGGGTTTCCTCCTACGAGCAGTACTTC. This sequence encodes CASSSKGGVSSYEQYF.

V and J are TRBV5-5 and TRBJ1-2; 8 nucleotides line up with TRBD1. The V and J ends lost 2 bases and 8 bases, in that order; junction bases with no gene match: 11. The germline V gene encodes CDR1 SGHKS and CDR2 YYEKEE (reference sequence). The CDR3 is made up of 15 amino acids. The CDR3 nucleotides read TGTGCCAGCAGCTTCCCTCTAGGACAGGGAGGCGGCTACACCTTC. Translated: CASSFPLGQGGGYTF.

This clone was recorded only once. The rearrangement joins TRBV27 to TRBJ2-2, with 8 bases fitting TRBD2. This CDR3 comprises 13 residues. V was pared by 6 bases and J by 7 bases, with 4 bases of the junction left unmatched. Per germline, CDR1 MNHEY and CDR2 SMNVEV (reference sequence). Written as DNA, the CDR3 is TGTGCCAGCAGAGCGGGAGCCCTCGGGGAGCTGTTTTTT. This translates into CASRAGALGELFF.

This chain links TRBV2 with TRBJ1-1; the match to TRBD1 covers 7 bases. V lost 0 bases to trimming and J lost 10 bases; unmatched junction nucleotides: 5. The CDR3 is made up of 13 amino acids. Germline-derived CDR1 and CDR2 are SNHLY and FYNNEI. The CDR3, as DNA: TGTGCCAGCAGTGAAGCCCGACAGGGTGTAGCTTTCTTT. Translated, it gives CASSEARQGVAFF.

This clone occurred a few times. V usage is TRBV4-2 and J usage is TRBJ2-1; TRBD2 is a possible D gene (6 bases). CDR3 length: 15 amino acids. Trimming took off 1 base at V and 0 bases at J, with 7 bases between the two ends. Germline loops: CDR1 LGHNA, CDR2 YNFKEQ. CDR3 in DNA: TGTGCCAGCAGCCAAGCCGGGAGCTCCTACAATGAGCAGTTCTTC. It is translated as CASSQAGSSYNEQFF.

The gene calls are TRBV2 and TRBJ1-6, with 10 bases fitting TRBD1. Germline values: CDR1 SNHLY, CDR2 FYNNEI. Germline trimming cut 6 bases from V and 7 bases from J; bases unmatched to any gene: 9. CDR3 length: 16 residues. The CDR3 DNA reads TGTGCCAGCAGAAGACTCGCGGGACAGGGGAATTCACCCCTCCACTTT. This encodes CASRRLAGQGNSPLHF. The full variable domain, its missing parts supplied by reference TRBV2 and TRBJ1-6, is EPEVTQTPSHQVTQMGQEVILRCVPISNHLYFYWYRQILGQKVEFLVSFYNNEISEKSEIFDDQFSVERPDGSNFTLKIRSTKLEDSAMYFCASRRLAGQGNSPLHFGNGTRLTVT.

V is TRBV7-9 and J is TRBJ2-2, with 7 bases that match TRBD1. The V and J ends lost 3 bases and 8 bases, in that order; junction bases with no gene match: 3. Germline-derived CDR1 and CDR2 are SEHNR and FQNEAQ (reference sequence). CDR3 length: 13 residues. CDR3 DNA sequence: TGTGCCAGCAGCTTGACAGGGCTTGGGGAGCTGTTTTTT. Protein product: CASSLTGLGELFF.

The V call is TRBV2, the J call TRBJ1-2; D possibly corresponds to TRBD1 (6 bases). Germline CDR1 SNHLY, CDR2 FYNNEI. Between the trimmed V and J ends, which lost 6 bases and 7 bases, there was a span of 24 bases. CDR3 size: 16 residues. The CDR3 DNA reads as TGTGCCAGCAGACCGATAAGAATACAGGGTGTTGGTGGCTACACCTTC. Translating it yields CASRPIRIQGVGGYTF.

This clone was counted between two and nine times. CDR3 protein: CASSQDDRQETQYF. The CDR3 nucleotides are TGCGCCAGCAGCCAAGACGACAGACAAGAGACCCAGTACTTC. This chain connects TRBV4-3 to TRBJ2-5, with D possibly matching TRBD1 (5 bases). This CDR3 comprises 14 residues. The germline V gene encodes CDR1 LGHNA and CDR2 YSLEER. The V and J ends lost 0 bases and 2 bases respectively, with 7 bases between them.

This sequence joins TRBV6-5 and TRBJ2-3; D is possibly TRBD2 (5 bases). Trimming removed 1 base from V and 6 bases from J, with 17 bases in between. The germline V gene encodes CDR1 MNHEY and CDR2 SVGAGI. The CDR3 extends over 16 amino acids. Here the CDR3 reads CASSYLREQFWDTQYF. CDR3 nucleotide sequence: TGTGCCAGCAGTTACTTGAGGGAACAGTTTTGGGATACGCAGTATTTT.

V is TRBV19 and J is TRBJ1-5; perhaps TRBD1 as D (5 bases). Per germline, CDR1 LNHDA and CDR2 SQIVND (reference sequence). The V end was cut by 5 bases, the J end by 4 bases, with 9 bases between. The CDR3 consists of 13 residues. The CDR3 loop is CASSAQGNQPQHF. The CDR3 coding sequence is TGTGCCAGTAGTGCGCAGGGAAATCAGCCCCAGCATTTT.

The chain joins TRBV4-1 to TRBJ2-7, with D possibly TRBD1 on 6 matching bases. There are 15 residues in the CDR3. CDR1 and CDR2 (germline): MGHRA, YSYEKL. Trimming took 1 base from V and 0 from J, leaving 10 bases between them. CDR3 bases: TGCGCCAGCAGCCAAGCTGGGGGCCCCTCCTACGAGCAGTACTTC. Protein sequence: CASSQAGGPSYEQYF.

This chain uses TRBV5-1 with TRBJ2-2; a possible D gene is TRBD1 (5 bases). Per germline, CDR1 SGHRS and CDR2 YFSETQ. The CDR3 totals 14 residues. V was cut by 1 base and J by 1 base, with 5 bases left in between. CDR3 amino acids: CASSLTGNTGELFF. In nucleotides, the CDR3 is TGCGCCAGCAGCTTGACAGGGAACACCGGGGAGCTGTTTTTT.

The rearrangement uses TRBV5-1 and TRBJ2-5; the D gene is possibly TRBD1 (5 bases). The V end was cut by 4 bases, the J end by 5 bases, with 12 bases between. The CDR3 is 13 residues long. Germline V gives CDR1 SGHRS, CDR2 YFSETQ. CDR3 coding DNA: TGCGCCAGCAGCGCAGGGTCTGGGGAGACCCAGTACTTC. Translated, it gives CASSAGSGETQYF.

The CDR3 DNA sequence: TGCGCCAGCAGCCAAGATCCTTTGCGAGCTCGGAGCTCCTACAATGAGCAGTTCTTC. Its protein product is CASSQDPLRARSSYNEQFF. The chain joins TRBV4-3 to TRBJ2-1, with D unclear. The CDR3 covers 19 residues. The V gene lost 0 bases and the J gene lost 0 bases, with 18 bases spanning the gap. Germline CDR1 reads LGHNA; CDR2 reads YSLEER.

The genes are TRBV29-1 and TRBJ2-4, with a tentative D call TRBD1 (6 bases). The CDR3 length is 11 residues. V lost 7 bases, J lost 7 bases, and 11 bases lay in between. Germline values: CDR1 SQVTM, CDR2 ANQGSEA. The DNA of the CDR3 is TGCAGCGCCGGGACACGGAACATTCAGTACTTC. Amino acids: CSAGTRNIQYF.

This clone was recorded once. CDR3 loop: CASSWDSSYEQYF. For the CDR3, the DNA is TGTGCCAGCAGTTGGGACAGCTCCTACGAGCAGTACTTC. The V and J genes are TRBV28 and TRBJ2-7, with 7 positions matching TRBD1. The germline V gene has CDR1 MDHEN and CDR2 SYDVKM. This CDR3 is 13 amino acids long. V was clipped by 4 bases and J by 0 bases; unmatched bases: 0.